A single sample is the source of the 5 T cell receptor beta chains below, sequenced in a study of cytotoxic CD8 clonotypes in ibrutinib-treated CLL. The method was immunoSEQ multiplex PCR; TCRdb's version includes in-frame clones alone and lacks a portion of them. The sample yields 250,000 to 350,000 clones, about 72% seen once. This material consisted of PBMCs, taken at disease progression, from a patient treated with ibrutinib. These receptors originate from a human donor with chronic lymphocytic leukemia.

Only a few counts were recorded for this clone. The chain couples TRBV15 to TRBJ2-7; 15 nucleotides agree with TRBD2. Germline loops: CDR1 LNHNV, CDR2 YYDKDF (reference sequence). This CDR3 has 18 amino acids. The ends lost 5 bases at V and 4 bases at J; junction bases unmatched: 12. Written as DNA, the CDR3 is TGTGCCACCAGCGGGTCGACCGGGACTAGCGGGAGGATGTACGAGCAGTACTTC. It is translated as CATSGSTGTSGRMYEQYF.

This CDR3 is CASSHRKAYEQYF. CDR3 nucleotides: TGTGCCAGCAGTCACAGGAAAGCCTACGAGCAGTACTTC. The chain joins TRBV2 to TRBJ2-7; possibly TRBD1 for D (5 bases). The CDR3 spans 13 residues. Trimming shortened V by 5 bases and J by 2 bases, and 10 bases separated the two germline ends. CDR1 and CDR2 from the germline V gene are SNHLY and FYNNEI.

The CDR3 is CSVIFGLAGGSDTQYF. Written as DNA, the CDR3 is TGCAGCGTGATCTTTGGACTAGCGGGAGGGTCAGATACGCAGTATTTT. The rearrangement links TRBV29-1 to TRBJ2-3; 15 nucleotides line up with TRBD2. Germline CDR1 reads SQVTM; CDR2 reads ANQGSEA. The CDR3 is 16 residues long. J lost 4 bases, V lost 6 bases, and 8 bases had no gene match.

As DNA, the CDR3 is TGTGCCATCAGAGGCTTGCAGGGGGGCACAGATACGCAGTATTTT. This codes for CAIRGLQGGTDTQYF. The chain links TRBV10-3 to TRBJ2-3, with 7 bases matching TRBD1. CDR3 length equals 15 residues. Losses at the gene ends were 6 bases for V and 1 base for J; bases not matched to a gene: 7. The V gene's germline CDR1 is ENHRY and CDR2 SYGVKD.

The chain carries TRBV5-5 and TRBJ1-4, with D possibly matching TRBD1 (5 bases). The germline CDR1 and CDR2 sequences are SGHKS and YYEKEE (reference sequence). Trimming cost V 4 bases and J 7 bases, with 14 bases left between them. The CDR3 extends over 14 amino acids. CDR3 nucleotides: TGTGCCAGCAGCAGGGGAGGGTTAGGTGAAAAACTGTTTTTT. Translating it yields CASSRGGLGEKLFF.